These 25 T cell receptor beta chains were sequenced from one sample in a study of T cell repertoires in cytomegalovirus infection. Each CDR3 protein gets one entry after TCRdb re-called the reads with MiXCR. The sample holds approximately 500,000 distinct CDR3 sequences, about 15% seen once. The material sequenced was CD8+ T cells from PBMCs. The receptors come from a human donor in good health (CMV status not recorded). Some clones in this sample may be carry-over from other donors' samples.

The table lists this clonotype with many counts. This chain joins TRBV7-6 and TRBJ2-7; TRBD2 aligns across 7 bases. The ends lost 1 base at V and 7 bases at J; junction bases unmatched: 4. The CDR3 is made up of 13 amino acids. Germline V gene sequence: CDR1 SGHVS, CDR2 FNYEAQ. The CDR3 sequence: CASSLGDYQEQYF. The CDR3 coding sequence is TGTGCCAGCAGCTTAGGGGACTATCAAGAGCAGTACTTC.

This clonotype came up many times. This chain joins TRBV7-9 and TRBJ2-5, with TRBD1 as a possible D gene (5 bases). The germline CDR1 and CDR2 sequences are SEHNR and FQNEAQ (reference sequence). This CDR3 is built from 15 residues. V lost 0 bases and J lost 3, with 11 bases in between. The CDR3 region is CASSLAAGIKETQYF. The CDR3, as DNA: TGTGCCAGCAGCTTAGCGGCAGGGATTAAAGAGACCCAGTACTTC. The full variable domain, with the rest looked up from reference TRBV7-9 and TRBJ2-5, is DTGVSQNPRHKITKRGQNVTFRCDPISEHNRLYWYRQTLGQGPEFLTYFQNEAQLEKSRLLSDRFSAERPKGSFSTLEIQRTEQGDSAMYLCASSLAAGIKETQYFGPGTRLLVL.

CDR3 sequence: CASSLAGGQVEQYF. CDR3 in DNA: TGTGCCAGCAGCTTGGCGGGCGGTCAAGTGGAGCAGTACTTC. The chain uses TRBV5-6 and TRBJ2-7, with D unresolved. The CDR3 is 14 residues long. V lost 0 bases and J 7 bases, leaving 14 bases between the germline ends. Germline V CDR1 and CDR2: SGHDT, YYEEEE.

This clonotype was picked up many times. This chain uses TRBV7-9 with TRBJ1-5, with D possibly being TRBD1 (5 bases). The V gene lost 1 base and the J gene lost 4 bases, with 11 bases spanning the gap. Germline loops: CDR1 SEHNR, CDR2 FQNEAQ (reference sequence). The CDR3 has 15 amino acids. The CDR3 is CASSLGREGNQPQHF. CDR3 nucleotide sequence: TGTGCCAGCAGCTTAGGCAGGGAAGGAAATCAGCCCCAGCATTTT.

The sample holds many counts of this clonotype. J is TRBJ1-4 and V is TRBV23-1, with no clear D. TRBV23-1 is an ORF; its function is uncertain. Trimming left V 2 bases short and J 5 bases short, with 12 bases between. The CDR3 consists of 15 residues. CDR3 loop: CASSQIHEGNEKLFF. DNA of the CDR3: TGCGCCAGCAGTCAAATACATGAGGGAAATGAAAAACTGTTTTTT.

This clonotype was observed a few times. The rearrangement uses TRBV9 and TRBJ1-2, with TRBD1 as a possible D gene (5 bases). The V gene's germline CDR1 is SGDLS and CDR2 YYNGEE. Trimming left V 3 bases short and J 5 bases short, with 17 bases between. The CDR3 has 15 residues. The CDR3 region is CASSAGAGTNYGYTF. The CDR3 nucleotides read TGTGCCAGCAGCGCTGGGGCTGGGACCAATTATGGCTACACCTTC.

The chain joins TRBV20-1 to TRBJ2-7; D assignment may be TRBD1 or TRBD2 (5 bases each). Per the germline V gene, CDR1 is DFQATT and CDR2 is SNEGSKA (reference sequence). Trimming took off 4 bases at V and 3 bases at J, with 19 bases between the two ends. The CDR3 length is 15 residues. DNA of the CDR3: TGCAGTGCTATGGGACCTGACCGGGGCTTCTACGAGCAGTACTTC. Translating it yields CSAMGPDRGFYEQYF.

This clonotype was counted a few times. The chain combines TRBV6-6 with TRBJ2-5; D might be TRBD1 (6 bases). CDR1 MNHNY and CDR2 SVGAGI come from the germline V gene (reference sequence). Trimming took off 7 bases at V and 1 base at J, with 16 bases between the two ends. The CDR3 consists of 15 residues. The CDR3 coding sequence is TGTGCCAGCATGGAGTCCCAGGGGCTCCAAGAGACCCAGTACTTC. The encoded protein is CASMESQGLQETQYF.

CDR3 DNA sequence: TGTGCCAGCAGTCTTTCGGACAGGGAGATGCAAAAACTGTTTTTT. It translates to CASSLSDREMQKLFF. J is TRBJ1-4 and V is TRBV11-2; the match to TRBD1 covers 8 bases. From germline, CDR1 is SGHAT and CDR2 FQNNGV. V lost 6 bases, J lost 9 bases, and 12 bases stayed unmatched. The CDR3 extends over 15 amino acids.

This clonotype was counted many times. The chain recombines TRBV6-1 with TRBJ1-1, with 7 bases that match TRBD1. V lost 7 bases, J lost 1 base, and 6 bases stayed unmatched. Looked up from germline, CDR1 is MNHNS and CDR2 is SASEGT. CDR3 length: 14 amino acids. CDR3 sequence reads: CASTKDRENTEAFF. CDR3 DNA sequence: TGTGCCAGCACCAAAGACAGGGAGAACACTGAAGCTTTCTTT.

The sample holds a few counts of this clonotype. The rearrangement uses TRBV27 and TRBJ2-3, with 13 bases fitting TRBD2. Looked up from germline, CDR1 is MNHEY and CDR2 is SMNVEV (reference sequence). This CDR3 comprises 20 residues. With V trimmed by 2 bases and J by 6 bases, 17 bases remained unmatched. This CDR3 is CASSLTGWSTSGRRVDTQYF. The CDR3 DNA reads TGTGCCAGCAGTTTAACAGGGTGGTCGACTAGCGGGAGGCGAGTCGATACGCAGTATTTT.

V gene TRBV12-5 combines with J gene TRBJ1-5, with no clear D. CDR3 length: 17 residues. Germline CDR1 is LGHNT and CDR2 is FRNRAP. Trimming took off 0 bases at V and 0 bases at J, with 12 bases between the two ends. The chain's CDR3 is CASGLVEAAYSNQPQHF. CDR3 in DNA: TGTGCTAGTGGTTTGGTCGAGGCAGCTTATAGCAATCAGCCCCAGCATTTT.

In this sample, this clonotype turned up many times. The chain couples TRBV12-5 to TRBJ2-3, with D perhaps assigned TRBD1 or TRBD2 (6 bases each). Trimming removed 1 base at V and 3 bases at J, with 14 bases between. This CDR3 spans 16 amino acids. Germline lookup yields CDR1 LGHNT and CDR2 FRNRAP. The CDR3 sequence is CASGLGGAGWTDTQYF. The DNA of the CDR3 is TGTGCTAGTGGTTTGGGGGGGGCAGGTTGGACAGATACGCAGTATTTT.

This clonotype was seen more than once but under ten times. The CDR3: CASSPGTPGRELFF. The CDR3 DNA follows: TGTGCCAGCAGCCCCGGGACTCCGGGCCGGGAGCTGTTTTTT. The chain carries TRBV3-1 and TRBJ2-2; D perhaps matches TRBD2 (6 bases). The CDR3 runs 14 residues. The germline V gene encodes CDR1 LGHDT and CDR2 YNNKEL (reference sequence). Trimming stripped 4 bases from V and 9 bases from J, with 15 bases between.

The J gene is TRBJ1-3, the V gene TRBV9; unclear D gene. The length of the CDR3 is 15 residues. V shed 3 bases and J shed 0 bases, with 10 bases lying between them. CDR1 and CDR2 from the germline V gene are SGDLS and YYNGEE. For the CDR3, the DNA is TGTGCCAGCAGCGAACGGTCCAACTCTGGAAACACCATATATTTT. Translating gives CASSERSNSGNTIYF.

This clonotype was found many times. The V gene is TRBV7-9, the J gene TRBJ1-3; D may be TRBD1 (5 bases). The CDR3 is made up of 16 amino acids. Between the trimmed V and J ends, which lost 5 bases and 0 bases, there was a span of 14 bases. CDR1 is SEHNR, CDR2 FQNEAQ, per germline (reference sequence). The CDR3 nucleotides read TGTGCCAGCAGCCCCCCAGGGCCTGCCTCTGGAAACACCATATATTTT. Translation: CASSPPGPASGNTIYF.

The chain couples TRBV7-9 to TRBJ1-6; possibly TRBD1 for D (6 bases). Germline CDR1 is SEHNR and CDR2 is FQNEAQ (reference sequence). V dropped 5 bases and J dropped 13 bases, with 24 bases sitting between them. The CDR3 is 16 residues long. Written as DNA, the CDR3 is TGTGCCAGCAGCCATTCATCCTTCCGGGGGCCCGTCCCCCTCCACTTT. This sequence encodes CASSHSSFRGPVPLHF.

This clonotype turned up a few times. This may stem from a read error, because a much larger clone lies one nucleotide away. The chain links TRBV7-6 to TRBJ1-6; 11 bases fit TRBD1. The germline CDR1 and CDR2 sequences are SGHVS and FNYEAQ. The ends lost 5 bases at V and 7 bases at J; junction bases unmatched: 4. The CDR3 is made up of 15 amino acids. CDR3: CASSRDRGGNSPLHF. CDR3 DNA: TGTGCCAGCAGCCGGGACAGGGGGGGGAATTCACCCCTCCACTTT.

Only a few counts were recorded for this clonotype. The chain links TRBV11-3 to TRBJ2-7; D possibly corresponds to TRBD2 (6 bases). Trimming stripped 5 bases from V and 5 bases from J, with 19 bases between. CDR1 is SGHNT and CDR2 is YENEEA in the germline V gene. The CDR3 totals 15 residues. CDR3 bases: TGTGCCAGCAGCCGCAACGGGGAGACGGGGGACGAGCAGTACTTC. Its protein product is CASSRNGETGDEQYF.

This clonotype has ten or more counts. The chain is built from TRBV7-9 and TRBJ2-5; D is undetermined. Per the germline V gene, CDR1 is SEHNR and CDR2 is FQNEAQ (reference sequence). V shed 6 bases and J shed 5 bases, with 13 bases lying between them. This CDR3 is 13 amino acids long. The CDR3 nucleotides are TGTGCCAGCAGTCCTCCTGGGTCGGAGACCCAGTACTTC. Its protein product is CASSPPGSETQYF.

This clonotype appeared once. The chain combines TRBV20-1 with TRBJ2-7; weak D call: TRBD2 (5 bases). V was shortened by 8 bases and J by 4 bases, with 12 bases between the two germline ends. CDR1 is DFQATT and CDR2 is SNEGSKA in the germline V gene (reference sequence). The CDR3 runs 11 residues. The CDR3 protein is CSRAAGYEQYF. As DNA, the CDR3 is TGCAGTAGAGCGGCTGGATACGAGCAGTACTTC.

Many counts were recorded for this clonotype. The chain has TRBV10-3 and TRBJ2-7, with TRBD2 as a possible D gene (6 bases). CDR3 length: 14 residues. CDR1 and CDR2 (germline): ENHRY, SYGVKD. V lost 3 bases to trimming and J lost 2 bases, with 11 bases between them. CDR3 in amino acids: CAISDLGGTYEQYF. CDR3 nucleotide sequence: TGTGCCATCAGTGACCTCGGCGGGACCTACGAGCAGTACTTC.

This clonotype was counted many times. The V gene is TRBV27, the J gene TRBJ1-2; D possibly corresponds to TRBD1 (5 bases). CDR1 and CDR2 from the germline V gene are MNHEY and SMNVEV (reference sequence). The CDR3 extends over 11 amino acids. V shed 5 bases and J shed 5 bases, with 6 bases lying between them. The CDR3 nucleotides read TGTGCCAGCAGTGGGGGGTATGGCTACACCTTC. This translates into CASSGGYGYTF.

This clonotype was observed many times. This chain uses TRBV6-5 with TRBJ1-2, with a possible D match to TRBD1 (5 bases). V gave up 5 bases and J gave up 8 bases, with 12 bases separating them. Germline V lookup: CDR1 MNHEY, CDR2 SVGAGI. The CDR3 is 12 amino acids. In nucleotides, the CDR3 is TGTGCCAGCAGTGACGGGGGGAACGGCTACACCTTC. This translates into CASSDGGNGYTF.

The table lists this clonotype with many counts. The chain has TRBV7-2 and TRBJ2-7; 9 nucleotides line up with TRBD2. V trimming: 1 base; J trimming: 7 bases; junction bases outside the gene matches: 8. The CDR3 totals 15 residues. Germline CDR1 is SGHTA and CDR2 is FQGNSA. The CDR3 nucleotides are TGTGCCAGCAGCTTAGAAGGGCTAGCGGGGACAGAGCAGTACTTC. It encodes CASSLEGLAGTEQYF.